One sample yielded the 5 T cell receptor beta chains listed below, sequenced in a study of metastatic and nonmetastatic thyroid tumors. MiXCR was used by TCRdb to re-call the PCR reads. The sample contains about 40,000 clones, about a sixth of which appear only once. All patients reached thyroid surgery having received no treatment beforehand. The sequencing input was blood. The receptor source for this set is a female donor with papillary thyroid cancer or a benign thyroid nodule (not recorded which). Some clones in this sample may be carry-over from other donors' samples.

Ten or more counts support this clone. The germline gene is not matched at one end of the junction; a read error may be the cause. J is TRBJ2-6 and V is TRBV7-2; 8 nucleotides align to TRBD1. This CDR3 has 19 amino acids. Germline assignment: CDR1 SGHTA and CDR2 FQGNSA. The chain's CDR3 is CAGSLTLTGDSSGANVLTF. The CDR3 coding sequence is TGTGCCGGCAGCCTTACCTTGACAGGGGATTCCTCTGGGGCCAACGTCCTGACTTTC.

With respect to this clone: The limits of the CDR3 on the DNA are not certain, so only TCRdb's listed CDR3 is given. The chain employs TRBV30 and TRBJ2-3; the DNA was not compared with TRBD1, the D call given in the table. Germline assignment: CDR1 GTSNPN and CDR2 SVGIG (reference sequence). The CDR3 length equals 15 residues, ends included. The CDR3 sequence: CAWGAGASWWITEYF.

This clone showed up many times. This rearrangement joins TRBV6-1 to TRBJ2-1, with TRBD1 as a possible D gene (5 bases). Germline CDR1 is MNHNS and CDR2 is SASEGT. This CDR3 contains 14 residues. Trimming removed 6 bases at V and 0 bases at J, with 9 bases between. The CDR3 DNA sequence: TGTGCCAGCAGCCTTGACAGCTCCTACAATGAGCAGTTCTTC. It translates to CASSLDSSYNEQFF.

This clone was recorded many times. The chain recombines TRBV4-1 with TRBJ1-5; D is unresolved. Trimming stripped 0 bases from V and 9 bases from J, with 12 bases between. The CDR3 length is 14 residues. The V gene's germline CDR1 is MGHRA and CDR2 YSYEKL. CDR3 residues: CASSQEPGGRPQHF. CDR3 bases: TGCGCCAGCAGCCAAGAACCAGGTGGGCGGCCCCAGCATTTT.

There are many counts of this clone. J is TRBJ1-2 and V is TRBV2; D gene uncertain. CDR3 length: 13 residues. Germline CDR1 SNHLY, CDR2 FYNNEI. V dropped 2 bases and J dropped 6 bases, with 10 bases sitting between them. The CDR3 nucleotides are TGTGCCAGCAGTGAATTACAGTTCGATGGCTACACCTTC. It is translated as CASSELQFDGYTF.